A selection of T cell receptor beta chains follows, all from one sample in a study of technical replicates of blood from a handful of donors. Generated by immunoSEQ multiplex PCR, the TCRdb table keeps only in-frame clones and is missing some. The sample comprises 91,000 or so clones, about 95% of which are singletons, and around 0.21% rests with the top ten. What was sequenced was T cells isolated from PBMCs. These receptors were collected from a human donor in good health. Both conserved end residues are part of each CDR3. The order of the fields is J gene, clone size, D gene, V gene, CDR3 DNA, CDR3 protein. D genes are given only for firm matches. Only some rows state a clone size, as once, few, many or a class for expanded clones.

j_gene: TRBJ2-6
abundance: NA
d_gene: TRBD1
v_gene: TRBV5-5
CDR3nt: TGTGCCAGCAGCCGACAGGGGGCTGGGGCCAACGTCCTGACTTTC
CDR3aa: CASSRQGAGANVLTF

j_gene: TRBJ2-1
abundance: NA
d_gene: TRBD2
v_gene: TRBV7-6
CDR3nt: TGTGCCAGCAGCCGGTGGACTAGCGGGCCCTACAATGAGCAGTTCTTC
CDR3aa: CASSRWTSGPYNEQFF

j_gene: TRBJ1-4
abundance: NA
d_gene: NA
v_gene: TRBV6-1
CDR3nt: TGTGCCAGCAGTGACCGGGTGACTAATGAAAAACTGTTTTTT
CDR3aa: CASSDRVTNEKLFF

j_gene: TRBJ2-7
abundance: NA
d_gene: NA
v_gene: TRBV6-1
CDR3nt: TGTGCCAGCGTTAATAGCTACGAGCAGTACTTC
CDR3aa: CASVNSYEQYF

j_gene: TRBJ1-2
abundance: few
d_gene: NA
v_gene: TRBV11-2
CDR3nt: TGTGCCAGCAGCTGGATGACAGGTGATGGCTACACCTTC
CDR3aa: CASSWMTGDGYTF

j_gene: TRBJ2-5
abundance: NA
d_gene: TRBD2
v_gene: TRBV25-1
CDR3nt: TGTGCCAGCAGTGACCTTGGACTAGCGGGAGGGCCTTGGGAGACCCAGTACTTC
CDR3aa: CASSDLGLAGGPWETQYF

j_gene: TRBJ2-7
abundance: NA
d_gene: TRBD2
v_gene: TRBV7-8
CDR3nt: TGTGCCAGCAGCCACGGGACTAGCGGGCTACCCAACTCCTACGAGCAGTACTTC
CDR3aa: CASSHGTSGLPNSYEQYF

j_gene: TRBJ2-2
abundance: NA
d_gene: NA
v_gene: TRBV7-2
CDR3nt: TGTGCCAGCAGCTTCCAGATTTACGGGGAGCTGTTTTTT
CDR3aa: CASSFQIYGELFF

j_gene: TRBJ2-7
abundance: NA
d_gene: TRBD1
v_gene: TRBV7-9
CDR3nt: TGTGCCAGCAGCCCTGATGGACAGGGTATCAGCGAGCAGTACTTC
CDR3aa: CASSPDGQGISEQYF

j_gene: TRBJ2-1
abundance: NA
d_gene: NA
v_gene: TRBV21-1
CDR3nt: TGTGCCAGCAGCAAAGAGGCGGGGGGACCTTACAATGAGCAGTTCTTC
CDR3aa: CASSKEAGGPYNEQFF

j_gene: TRBJ2-5
abundance: NA
d_gene: NA
v_gene: TRBV19
CDR3nt: TGTGCCAGTAGTATACAGAACGAAGAGACCCAGTACTTC
CDR3aa: CASSIQNEETQYF

j_gene: TRBJ2-7
abundance: NA
d_gene: NA
v_gene: TRBV5-6
CDR3nt: TGTGCCAGCAGCTTAGTAGCAAGGTCCTACGAGCAGTACTTC
CDR3aa: CASSLVARSYEQYF

j_gene: TRBJ1-2
abundance: NA
d_gene: NA
v_gene: TRBV6-5
CDR3nt: TGTGCCAGCAGTTACTCGCACAGGGTACCCTATGGCTACACCTTC
CDR3aa: CASSYSHRVPYGYTF

j_gene: TRBJ2-3
abundance: NA
d_gene: NA
v_gene: TRBV5-1
CDR3nt: TGCGCCAGCAGCTATACGACAGACTTTCGCACAGATACGCAGTATTTT
CDR3aa: CASSYTTDFRTDTQYF

j_gene: TRBJ2-1
abundance: NA
d_gene: NA
v_gene: TRBV19
CDR3nt: TGTGCCACCCATGGGGCTAGTTACGGGAATGAGCAGTTCTTC
CDR3aa: CATHGASYGNEQFF

j_gene: TRBJ2-7
abundance: NA
d_gene: TRBD1
v_gene: TRBV7-9
CDR3nt: TGTGCCAGCAGCTGGCCGGGACAGGGGGCGGAGGAGCAGTACTTC
CDR3aa: CASSWPGQGAEEQYF

j_gene: TRBJ1-1
abundance: NA
d_gene: NA
v_gene: TRBV7-9
CDR3nt: TGTGCCAGCAGCTTAGAGAGTAACACTGAAGCTTTCTTT
CDR3aa: CASSLESNTEAFF

j_gene: TRBJ1-2
abundance: NA
d_gene: TRBD1
v_gene: TRBV11-1
CDR3nt: TGTGCCAGCAGCTTGGGCGGAGGACAGGGGGCCTATGGCTACACCTTC
CDR3aa: CASSLGGGQGAYGYTF

j_gene: TRBJ2-3
abundance: NA
d_gene: NA
v_gene: TRBV10-3
CDR3nt: TGTGCCATCAGTGAGTCGCGGGGATCTAGCACAGATACGCAGTATTTT
CDR3aa: CAISESRGSSTDTQYF

j_gene: TRBJ1-1
abundance: NA
d_gene: NA
v_gene: TRBV7-8
CDR3nt: TGTGCCAGCACCCCGGGACACCAGAACACTGAAGCTTTCTTT
CDR3aa: CASTPGHQNTEAFF

j_gene: TRBJ2-7
abundance: few
d_gene: NA
v_gene: TRBV19
CDR3nt: TGTGCCAGTAGTACGGGGACTGCGAGGGGCGAGCAGTACTTC
CDR3aa: CASSTGTARGEQYF

j_gene: TRBJ2-1
abundance: NA
d_gene: NA
v_gene: TRBV28
CDR3nt: TGTGCCAGCAAAAAAGCGAGCGAAGTGGTGCAGTTCTTC
CDR3aa: CASKKASEVVQFF

j_gene: TRBJ1-2
abundance: NA
d_gene: TRBD1
v_gene: TRBV6-5
CDR3nt: TGTGCCAGCAGTTGGACGGACAGGAACTATGGCTACACCTTC
CDR3aa: CASSWTDRNYGYTF

j_gene: TRBJ2-3
abundance: NA
d_gene: TRBD2
v_gene: TRBV7-3
CDR3nt: TGTGCCGCAGCCGGCCGGGAGGCGCAGTATTTT
CDR3aa: CAAAGREAQYF

j_gene: TRBJ2-7
abundance: NA
d_gene: NA
v_gene: TRBV27
CDR3nt: TGTGCCAGCAGTTTAAGTTCAGGGGGGAGCTACGAGCAGTACTTC
CDR3aa: CASSLSSGGSYEQYF

j_gene: TRBJ2-2
abundance: NA
d_gene: NA
v_gene: TRBV27
CDR3nt: TGTGCCAGCAGTATGGCAGGGATCAACACCGGGGAGCTGTTTTTT
CDR3aa: CASSMAGINTGELFF

j_gene: TRBJ1-1
abundance: NA
d_gene: TRBD1
v_gene: TRBV12-5
CDR3nt: TGTGCTAGTGGTTTGACCCCGACAGGGAGGTTCATGAACACTGAAGCTTTCTTT
CDR3aa: CASGLTPTGRFMNTEAFF

j_gene: TRBJ2-1
abundance: NA
d_gene: NA
v_gene: TRBV2
CDR3nt: TGTGCCGGACGGACTGAGATGGGCCTCCTCAATGAGCAGTTCTTC
CDR3aa: CAGRTEMGLLNEQFF

j_gene: TRBJ2-7
abundance: NA
d_gene: TRBD1
v_gene: TRBV5-1
CDR3nt: TGCGCCAGCAGCTTGGGGGGGACAGGGTCCCACGAGCAGTACTTC
CDR3aa: CASSLGGTGSHEQYF

j_gene: TRBJ2-6
abundance: NA
d_gene: TRBD1
v_gene: TRBV4-1
CDR3nt: TGCGCCAGCAGCCAAGATGGCCAGGGGGCAGGTGGGGCCAACGTCCTGACTTTC
CDR3aa: CASSQDGQGAGGANVLTF

j_gene: TRBJ1-2
abundance: once
d_gene: NA
v_gene: TRBV5-1
CDR3nt: TGCGCCAGCAGCCCCGAGGTACAGGGATTAGGTGGCTACACCTTC
CDR3aa: CASSPEVQGLGGYTF

j_gene: TRBJ1-2
abundance: NA
d_gene: TRBD1
v_gene: TRBV28
CDR3nt: TGTGCCAGCAGTTCGGACAGGGGGCTGAAAGGCTACACCTTC
CDR3aa: CASSSDRGLKGYTF

j_gene: TRBJ1-4
abundance: NA
d_gene: TRBD1
v_gene: TRBV6-5
CDR3nt: TGTGCCAGCAGTTCTCAGGGGGATGCCGAAAAACTGTTTTTT
CDR3aa: CASSSQGDAEKLFF

j_gene: TRBJ1-2
abundance: NA
d_gene: NA
v_gene: TRBV28
CDR3nt: TGTGCCAGCAGTTCCCTAAAACCGCGTCCTAACTATGGCTACACCTTC
CDR3aa: CASSSLKPRPNYGYTF

j_gene: TRBJ1-1
abundance: NA
d_gene: NA
v_gene: TRBV6-5
CDR3nt: TGTGCCAGCAGTTATAGCGGGGGTGGGTACACTGAAGCTTTCTTT
CDR3aa: CASSYSGGGYTEAFF

j_gene: TRBJ1-1
abundance: NA
d_gene: NA
v_gene: TRBV2
CDR3nt: TGTGCCAGCAGTGTAGTGACTATTGGCACTGAAGCTTTCTTT
CDR3aa: CASSVVTIGTEAFF

j_gene: TRBJ1-2
abundance: NA
d_gene: TRBD1
v_gene: TRBV5-8
CDR3nt: TGTGCCAGCAGCCCCGGTGGGGACAGGCCCTCCTATGGCTACACCTTC
CDR3aa: CASSPGGDRPSYGYTF

j_gene: TRBJ1-1
abundance: NA
d_gene: NA
v_gene: TRBV2
CDR3nt: TGTGCCAGCAGCGCCCTAGGTACTTTGAACACTGAAGCTTTCTTT
CDR3aa: CASSALGTLNTEAFF

j_gene: TRBJ1-1
abundance: NA
d_gene: NA
v_gene: TRBV18
CDR3nt: TGTGCCAGCTCACCAGGCTCAGGGCAGGCAGCTTTCTTT
CDR3aa: CASSPGSGQAAFF

j_gene: TRBJ2-1
abundance: NA
d_gene: TRBD1
v_gene: TRBV11-1
CDR3nt: TGTGCCAGCAGCTTAGGACAGGGGGGGACGAATGAGCAGTTCTTC
CDR3aa: CASSLGQGGTNEQFF

j_gene: TRBJ2-7
abundance: NA
d_gene: NA
v_gene: TRBV28
CDR3nt: TGTGCCAGCAGAATACAGGGCTACGAGCAGTACTTC
CDR3aa: CASRIQGYEQYF